The following is a T cell receptor beta chain sequence with its context. The record originates from a study of cytomegalovirus exposure and HLA in healthy donors. The CDR3 length is 13 residues. V was clipped by 6 bases and J by 5 bases; unmatched bases: 5. The germline CDR1 and CDR2 sequences are SGHAT and FQNNGV. 13 Jbeta primers and 60 Vbeta primers were used for the PCR. Here immunoSEQ multiplex PCR was the method, and the copy in TCRdb shows in-frame clones only, minus some. The sample shows 99,000 or so clones, approximately 79% of them seen only once. The sample was PBMCs. The receptor comes from a man aged 55 to 70 in good health and CMV-seropositive. The V and J genes are TRBV11-2 and TRBJ2-5; TRBD2 matches 8 bases. The CDR3 DNA reads TGTGCCAGCAGTCGGGGGGGGGTGGAGACCCAGTACTTC. Amino acids: CASSRGGVETQYF.